The entry that follows covers one T cell receptor beta chain sequence. Its antigen is currently not known. Base quality data are lacking; no much larger clone is found one base away. The library relied on the immunoSEQ multiplex PCR assay. A mixture of 60 forward primers for TCR Vbeta segments and 13 reverse primers for TCR Jbeta segments was used in the multiplex PCR. A multiplex PCR assay on genomic DNA amplified the CDR3 region of rearranged TCR beta genes. On the Illumina HiSeq System, the amplified TCR beta libraries were sequenced as 87-base-pair reads. Regarding the original processing steps: A later analysis tallied 80 million to 95 million unique TCR beta chains across the 600 to 700 repertoires, and about 12 million of those chains were shared by two or more donors. Raw reads were error-corrected and collapsed into unique sequences with a nearest-neighbor algorithm that merged closely related sequences to remove PCR and sequencing errors. V, D and J gene segments were assigned by aligning CDR3 sequences to IMGT reference sequences. For a sequence to be retained, a match of at least six nucleotides was required to both a V gene segment and a J gene segment. A rearrangement counted as productive if the CDR3 had no stop codons and remained in frame with V and J, and every other rearrangement counted as non-productive. CDR3 was defined according to IMGT convention as the region running from the second conserved V-encoded cysteine to the conserved J-encoded phenylalanine. Sequences without an unambiguous match to a single V gene segment were excluded from the earlier analysis of approximately 600 of the donors. In an earlier analysis of approximately 590 of the donors, a V segment was called functional when productive rearrangements were above 56.7%, and segregating when the standard deviation between donors exceeded 5%. A statistical classification framework was built to diagnose cytomegalovirus status from the catalog of TCR beta chain sequences. V and J gene assignment, in a later analysis, came from comparing TCR nucleotide sequences with IMGT/GENE-DB human TR gene sequences. A later analysis assigned CDR3 sequences and most-parsimonious VDJ recombination scenarios with the TCRdist pipeline. In a later analysis, each TCR beta chain was defined by its CDR3 amino acid sequence together with its V-gene family, and reads without a unique V-gene family were excluded. As a way to deal with suspected cross-contamination and a sequencing artifact, a later analysis dropped under 600 nucleotide sequences that were highly shared and had low generation probability. In a later analysis, a clonal expansion index for each public chain was calculated from normalized within-repertoire ranks of inferred template counts. A later analysis computed generation probabilities with a VDJ recombination model fitted to out-of-frame rearrangements, and checked the results against IGoR. A later analysis scored TCR-TCR, TCR-HLA and TCR-CMV co-occurrence with hypergeometric tests, applying a repertoire-size bias correction to TCR pairs. A later analysis estimated false discovery rates by permuting HLA or CMV assignments 20 times. In a later analysis, co-occurring TCRs were grouped with DBSCAN, and TCRdist sequence similarity was added when clustering was performed within HLA-allele-positive subsets. Repertoires with fewer than 30,000 or more than 120,000 public chains, plus five repertoires with anomalous nucleotide sharing, were excluded from co-occurrence clustering. TCRdb took this table from immuneACCESS and kept in-frame rearrangements with V and J called. Such tables lack part of the clones; where checked against another copy, unresolved V genes explain under half of the gap, and the rest is unexplained. The V and J calls and the clone size are those of that table, but D and trimming were determined from the DNA. Within this sample are some 120,000 clones, with around 80% of them counted one time only. The ten largest clones take up 1.5% to 2% of the sample.

These data belong to a study of cytomegalovirus exposure and HLA in healthy donors listed by TCRdb under 2017. Background for the entire study: An earlier analysis of some 550 of the donors reported 250 to 300 Gb of sequence data and around 120 million unique TCR beta sequences from 150 million to 200 million T cells. Approximately 300 gigabases of sequencing data and around 80 million unique TCR sequences made up an early release that covered about 640 HLA-typed donors. Of the roughly 430 genotyped donors, about 80% fell in the genetic ancestry cluster associated with self-reported Caucasian donors. The study aimed to test whether signatures of past pathogen exposure could be identified by cataloging public T cell receptors. The study used immunosequencing to profile the T cell repertoires of 670 or so subjects and linked those repertoires to cytomegalovirus serostatus. In addition to the first cohort of 500 to 850 subjects, a separate validation cohort of under 150 different subjects was used. To predict cytomegalovirus infection status, the study combined high-throughput TCR immunosequencing, statistical association of individual TCRs with disease status, and machine learning. A later analysis re-analyzed previously published TCR beta repertoires from several hundred donors and added high-resolution HLA genotyping to study TCR occurrence patterns. In the later analysis, no new phenotypic data were used to find candidate immune exposures; instead, reliance was placed on TCR beta sequences and their occurrence across donors. An earlier analysis of several hundred of the donors applied high-throughput TCR beta sequencing to assess whether each TCR beta V gene segment acted as functional or pseudogenic. Donor age, sex, ethnicity and CMV serostatus were compiled alongside the repertoire data. A later genetic analysis took genome-wide SNP genotypes for about 55% of the 666 donors and used that subset as a discovery cohort. All discovery cohort repertoires had been generated using a single sequencing platform. Both class I and class II loci were covered by HLA typing, at four-digit resolution. The number of typed donors differed by locus: about 620-640 for A, B, C, DRB1 and DQB1; 522 for DQA1; approximately 600 for DPA1; and about 450 for DPB1. A few DR-DQ haplotypes were treated as single units for association and clustering because of strong linkage in the cohort. Across around 400 genotyped donors of the cohort, an average of 235,054 unique TCR beta nucleotide sequences per donor were sequenced, and around 20% of those sequences were non-productive. Paper-wide results and their limitations: The classifier was reported to diagnose cytomegalovirus status with high specificity and sensitivity in both the original and validation cohorts. Sequencing depth was assumed to be roughly uniform across donors in the presence/absence analyses, though that assumption may not hold. Specific HLA alleles were associated with over 15,000 TCR beta sequences at a false discovery rate of 0.05 in a later analysis. CMV serostatus was the only immune exposure information available for the cohort. Most TCR sequences were seen in very few donors, while some public TCRs were found in many individuals. A cluster of highly shared sequence variants was judged likely to represent a technical artifact of the sequencing pipeline. Compared with the roughly 700-donor mean, donors in an Asian-associated ancestry cluster had fewer N-insertions in productive TCRs, according to a later genetic analysis. In an earlier analysis of fewer than 750 of the donors, most TCR beta V segments were observed in productive rearrangements about 87% or about 30% of the time, broadly matching IMGT annotations. Linkage disequilibrium might explain the correlated functional status among segregating V segments, but an unknown experimental factor could not be ruled out. A later analysis reported that several top co-occurrence clusters appeared linked to parvovirus B19, influenza, CMV and Epstein-Barr virus. This cohort had only TCR beta chains sequenced, and the lack of alpha or paired-chain data limited which features could be detected. Compared with equally common non-associated chains, HLA-associated TCR beta chains in a later analysis were more clonally expanded and had lower generation probabilities. According to a later analysis, most CMV-associated TCR beta chains appeared to be HLA-restricted, and the HLA associations seemed to be driven largely by CMV exposure. Because HLA typing was missing for some donors at each locus, association tests included only the typed subset. Strong co-occurrence of HLA alleles, especially DR and DQ, made assigning TCR associations to individual alleles difficult. An association between a missense DCLRE1C variant and V-gene and J-gene trimming of TCR beta chains was found in a later genetic analysis and replicated in an independent cohort. The authors suggested that the approach could potentially be generalized to other disease states and immunological phenotypes. A further reported finding was that TCR beta sequences accurately predicted the HLA-A and HLA-B alleles for most subjects in the first cohort. Because counts were too low, about 15 rarely observed V segments, including chromosome 9 orphons, were left out of the earlier analysis of 500 to 650 of the donors. In the study, 150 to 200 TCR beta chains were listed as associated with cytomegalovirus. Some IMGT-functional V segments, including TRBV6-2 and TRBV6-3, could not be told apart with the 87-base-pair reads, so those segments were excluded. According to a later analysis, TCR association rates differed among HLA loci, with DRB1 alleles showing the most associated TCRs and HLA-C alleles showing the fewest. In vitro tests confirmed that three of the cytomegalovirus-associated TCR beta chains recognize cytomegalovirus antigens.

Taken from the germline V gene, the CDR1 and CDR2 loops are MDHEN and SYDVKM. The CDR3 goes from the cysteine to the phenylalanine over 14 residues. Only CDR3 DNA is held: 42 bases, read in frame from base 1. A distance of 11 bases separates the germline ends of V and J, which lose 5 bases and 3 bases respectively. The cohort was made up of approximately 670 healthy bone marrow donors. At the time of sampling, every cohort member was nominally healthy, though immune exposures that went unrecorded were likely present. The donor tested CMV seronegative and was one of the 352 seronegative cohort members. Every donor gave a peripheral blood sample, and the peripheral blood mononuclear cells from that sample were used for TCR beta sequencing. The Qiagen DNeasy Blood Extraction Kit was used to extract genomic DNA from the blood cell samples.

Recombination connected TRBV28 to TRBJ2-1; the D gene is unclear. This TCR came from a young man in good health and CMV-seronegative. The sequencing sample was made of PBMCs. CDR3 loop: CASSPSLGYNEQFF. The base sequence is TGTGCCAGCAGTCCCTCCCTAGGCTACAATGAGCAGTTCTTC.